Detailed here is one T cell receptor (beta chain). These data come from a study of blood T cell repertoires in COVID-19. Study summary: The United States, Italy and Spain were the sources of the acute and convalescent COVID-19 samples. In each case, the material was cDNA or gDNA derived from T cells, B-cell-depleted T cells, or PBMCs.

Measured with immunoSEQ multiplex PCR; TCRdb has only the in-frame clones, and not every one. Of 90,000 to 100,000 clones listed, around 82% are singletons. Sequencing input: peripheral blood. The receptor comes from an older man with active or convalescent COVID-19.

The CDR3 loop is CASSPGGGFNGYTF. CDR3 bases: TGTGCCAGCAGCCCTGGGGGGGGCTTCAATGGCTACACCTTC. The chain uses TRBV2 and TRBJ1-2; perhaps TRBD1 as D (6 bases). This CDR3 comprises 14 residues. V was trimmed by 6 bases and J by 6 bases, leaving 17 bases between them. The germline V gene has CDR1 SNHLY and CDR2 FYNNEI.